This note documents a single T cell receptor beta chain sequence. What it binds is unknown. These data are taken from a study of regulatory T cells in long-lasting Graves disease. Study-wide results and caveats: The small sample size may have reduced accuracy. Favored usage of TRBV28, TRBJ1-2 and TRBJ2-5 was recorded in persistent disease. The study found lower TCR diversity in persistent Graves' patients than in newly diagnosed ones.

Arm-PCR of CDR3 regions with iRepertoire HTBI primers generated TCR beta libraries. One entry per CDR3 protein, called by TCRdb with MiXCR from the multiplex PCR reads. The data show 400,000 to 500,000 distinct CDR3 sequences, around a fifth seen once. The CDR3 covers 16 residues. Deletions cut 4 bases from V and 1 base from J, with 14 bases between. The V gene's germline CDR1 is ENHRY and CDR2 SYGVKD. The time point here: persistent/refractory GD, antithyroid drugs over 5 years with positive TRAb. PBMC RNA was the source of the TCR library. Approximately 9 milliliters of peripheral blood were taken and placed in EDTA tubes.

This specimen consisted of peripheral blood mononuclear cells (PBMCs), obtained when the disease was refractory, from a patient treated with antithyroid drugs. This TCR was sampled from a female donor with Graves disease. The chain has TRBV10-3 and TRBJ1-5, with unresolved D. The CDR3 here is CAISGHPRESNQPQHF. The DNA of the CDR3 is TGTGCCATCAGTGGACACCCAAGGGAAAGCAATCAGCCCCAGCATTTT.